A selection of T cell receptor beta chains follows, all from one sample in a study of chemoradiotherapy in HPV16-positive cancers. The table came from immunoSEQ multiplex PCR; TCRdb's copy has only in-frame clones and leaves some out. The sample holds approximately 5,400 clones, about 86% seen once. Specimen: tumor tissue, collected from a patient who underwent chemoradiotherapy. The receptors originated from a human donor with HPV-associated anogenital cancer. The CDR3 runs from the conserved cysteine through the conserved F or W. D genes are given only for firm matches. The size field is filled for only some rows; it gives once, few, many or a size class.

. | . | TRBJ2-3 | TRBV5-1 | CASSSSGALSTDTQYF | TGCGCCAGCAGCTCCTCGGGAGCCCTTTCCACAGATACGCAGTATTTT
. | . | TRBJ2-5 | TRBV7-9 | CASSPRAENRETQYF | TGTGCCAGCAGCCCAAGGGCGGAGAATCGAGAGACCCAGTACTTC
TRBD1 | . | TRBJ1-3 | TRBV14 | CASSPGQARGNTIYF | TGTGCCAGCAGCCCGGGACAGGCTCGAGGAAACACCATATATTTT
. | . | TRBJ2-5 | TRBV5-1 | CASSRGQETQYF | TGCGCCAGCTCCAGGGGTCAAGAGACCCAGTACTTC
. | . | TRBJ2-3 | TRBV13 | CANSSRGRDSTDTQYF | TGTGCCAACAGTTCGAGGGGGAGGGACAGCACAGATACGCAGTATTTT
. | . | TRBJ1-5 | TRBV28 | CASSPHRGPQHF | TGTGCCAGCAGCCCCCACAGAGGGCCCCAGCATTTT
TRBD1 | . | TRBJ2-4 | TRBV11-1 | CASGTGRDIQYF | TGTGCCAGCGGGACAGGGAGAGACATTCAGTACTTC
TRBD1 | . | TRBJ2-2 | TRBV19 | CASIGQANTGELFF | TGTGCCAGTATCGGACAGGCTAACACCGGGGAGCTGTTTTTT
. | . | TRBJ1-1 | TRBV19 | CASRGGGHEAFF | TGTGCCAGTAGAGGGGGAGGCCATGAAGCTTTCTTT
. | once | TRBJ1-2 | TRBV18 | CASSPPENYGYTF | TGTGCCAGCTCACCACCTGAAAACTATGGCTACACCTTC
. | . | TRBJ1-1 | TRBV5-4 | CASSLNQGLNTEAFF | TGTGCCAGCAGCTTAAACCAGGGTTTGAACACTGAAGCTTTCTTT
. | . | TRBJ2-2 | TRBV6-6 | CASRSSDGELFF | TGTGCCAGCAGGTCGTCCGACGGGGAGCTGTTTTTT
. | . | TRBJ2-7 | TRBV11-2 | CASSSPNEQYF | TGTGCCAGCAGCTCCCCCAACGAGCAGTACTTC
. | . | TRBJ1-4 | TRBV7-9 | CASSRAGGEKLFF | TGTGCCAGCAGCCGTGCTGGGGGTGAAAAACTGTTTTTT
TRBD1 | . | TRBJ1-4 | TRBV19 | CASRTGTGFTTNEKLFF | TGTGCCAGTAGAACCGGGACAGGGTTCACAACTAATGAAAAACTGTTTTTT
. | . | TRBJ2-7 | TRBV19 | CASSMGLGAKTYEQYF | TGTGCCAGTAGTATGGGGCTCGGAGCCAAAACCTACGAGCAGTACTTC
. | . | TRBJ1-2 | TRBV28 | CALHIGGGYTF | TGTGCCTTGCACATTGGCGGTGGCTACACCTTC
. | . | TRBJ1-1 | TRBV2 | CAEGGGTEAFF | TGTGCCGAGGGGGGGGGCACTGAAGCTTTCTTT
TRBD2 | . | TRBJ2-2 | TRBV9 | CASSVSPTSGGPGELFF | TGTGCCAGCAGCGTATCCCCCACTAGCGGGGGCCCCGGGGAGCTGTTTTTT
. | few | TRBJ2-3 | TRBV19 | CASEGDTQYF | TGTGCCTCAGAGGGAGATACGCAGTATTTT
TRBD1 | . | TRBJ1-5 | TRBV6-1 | CASSARDRGKNQPQHF | TGTGCCAGCAGTGCCCGGGACAGGGGAAAAAATCAGCCCCAGCATTTT
. | once | TRBJ1-1 | TRBV4-2 | CASSPLRQGPGSEAFF | TGTGCCAGCAGCCCCCTTCGCCAGGGCCCTGGCTCTGAAGCTTTCTTT
. | . | TRBJ2-7 | TRBV6-1 | CASRAELRTYEQYF | TGTGCCAGCCGAGCTGAGCTACGGACCTACGAGCAGTACTTC
TRBD2 | . | TRBJ2-3 | TRBV4-3 | CASSQEWGLAMRYTQYF | TGCGCCAGCAGCCAAGAGTGGGGACTAGCGATGCGCTATACGCAGTATTTT
TRBD2 | . | TRBJ2-3 | TRBV6-6 | CASVLGGLGAIVTQYF | TGTGCCAGCGTCCTAGGCGGACTAGGAGCAATAGTAACGCAGTATTTT
TRBD1 | . | TRBJ1-6 | TRBV7-6 | CASSAQGTLNSPLHF | TGTGCCAGCAGCGCACAGGGGACCCTTAATTCACCCCTCCACTTT
TRBD1 | . | TRBJ2-6 | TRBV7-9 | CASSPDRGSGANVLTF | TGTGCCAGCAGCCCGGACAGGGGCTCTGGGGCCAACGTCCTGACTTTC
. | . | TRBJ2-2 | TRBV7-6 | CASSLDGGSVTGELFF | TGTGCCAGCAGCTTAGACGGCGGGTCCGTCACCGGGGAGCTGTTTTTT
. | . | TRBJ2-1 | TRBV18 | CASSASTGLQYEQFF | TGTGCCAGCTCGGCAAGTACCGGGCTACAGTATGAGCAGTTCTTC
. | . | TRBJ2-1 | TRBV15 | CATSGRRMDNEQFF | TGTGCCACCAGCGGGAGGAGGATGGACAATGAGCAGTTCTTC
. | . | TRBJ2-7 | TRBV30 | CAWGPPGRPYEQYF | TGTGCCTGGGGTCCCCCTGGCAGGCCCTACGAGCAGTACTTC
. | . | TRBJ2-1 | TRBV4-1 | CASSQDGAVRSYNEQFF | TGCGCCAGCAGCCAAGATGGGGCAGTCCGGTCCTACAATGAGCAGTTCTTC
. | . | TRBJ1-1 | TRBV27 | CASAPGYGTMKAFF | TGTGCCAGCGCCCCGGGATATGGGACGATGAAAGCTTTCTTT
TRBD2 | . | TRBJ2-2 | TRBV6-5 | CASSHSRGVGELFF | TGTGCCAGCAGTCATTCACGGGGGGTCGGGGAGCTGTTTTTT
TRBD2 | . | TRBJ2-1 | TRBV7-9 | CASTTGTSGRGSGEQFF | TGTGCCAGCACTACCGGGACTAGCGGGAGAGGGTCGGGTGAGCAGTTCTTC
TRBD1 | . | TRBJ2-7 | TRBV2 | CASGTGRSSYEQYF | TGTGCCAGCGGGACAGGGCGATCATCGTACGAGCAGTACTTC
. | . | TRBJ1-5 | TRBV2 | CASPRTSYSNQPQHF | TGTGCCAGCCCCAGAACAAGTTATAGCAATCAGCCCCAGCATTTT
TRBD1 | . | TRBJ2-7 | TRBV28 | CATGTGGFRYEQYF | TGTGCCACCGGGACAGGGGGTTTCAGGTACGAGCAGTACTTC
TRBD1 | . | TRBJ1-2 | TRBV10-2 | CASSDRQGAGPGYTF | TGCGCCAGCAGTGACCGCCAGGGGGCGGGTCCTGGCTACACCTTC
TRBD1 | once | TRBJ1-2 | TRBV4-3 | CASSQDKGQYYGYTF | TGCGCCAGCAGCCAAGATAAGGGACAGTACTATGGCTACACCTTC
. | . | TRBJ1-1 | TRBV14 | CASSLLHPGPLNTEAFF | TGTGCCAGCAGCCTGCTACACCCGGGGCCCCTGAACACTGAAGCTTTCTTT
TRBD2 | . | TRBJ2-3 | TRBV19 | CASSIAGGTDTQYF | TGTGCCAGTAGTATAGCGGGAGGGACAGATACGCAGTATTTT
. | . | TRBJ1-2 | TRBV4-1 | CASSQDVGQTNGYTF | TGCGCCAGCAGCCAAGACGTTGGGCAGACAAATGGCTACACCTTC
. | . | TRBJ1-1 | TRBV19 | CASSRDFGTEAFF | TGTGCCAGTAGCCGAGACTTTGGCACTGAAGCTTTCTTT
TRBD1 | . | TRBJ1-4 | TRBV19 | CASSHNRGRGEKLFF | TGTGCCAGTAGCCACAACAGGGGACGGGGCGAAAAACTGTTTTTT
. | . | TRBJ1-3 | TRBV5-4 | CASSLGRADTIYF | TGTGCCAGCAGCTTAGGAAGAGCAGACACCATATATTTT
. | . | TRBJ2-3 | TRBV5-8 | CASSLVGVETDTQYF | TGTGCCAGCAGCTTGGTCGGGGTGGAGACAGATACGCAGTATTTT
. | . | TRBJ1-2 | TRBV5-4 | CASSWDVSAGYTF | TGTGCCAGCAGCTGGGACGTCTCGGCGGGCTACACCTTC
. | . | TRBJ1-5 | TRBV7-8 | CASSFIRGGQPQHF | TGTGCCAGCAGCTTTATCAGGGGAGGTCAGCCCCAGCATTTT
. | once | TRBJ1-3 | TRBV7-9 | CASRPGALGNTIYF | TGTGCCAGCAGACCAGGGGCCCTTGGAAACACCATATATTTT